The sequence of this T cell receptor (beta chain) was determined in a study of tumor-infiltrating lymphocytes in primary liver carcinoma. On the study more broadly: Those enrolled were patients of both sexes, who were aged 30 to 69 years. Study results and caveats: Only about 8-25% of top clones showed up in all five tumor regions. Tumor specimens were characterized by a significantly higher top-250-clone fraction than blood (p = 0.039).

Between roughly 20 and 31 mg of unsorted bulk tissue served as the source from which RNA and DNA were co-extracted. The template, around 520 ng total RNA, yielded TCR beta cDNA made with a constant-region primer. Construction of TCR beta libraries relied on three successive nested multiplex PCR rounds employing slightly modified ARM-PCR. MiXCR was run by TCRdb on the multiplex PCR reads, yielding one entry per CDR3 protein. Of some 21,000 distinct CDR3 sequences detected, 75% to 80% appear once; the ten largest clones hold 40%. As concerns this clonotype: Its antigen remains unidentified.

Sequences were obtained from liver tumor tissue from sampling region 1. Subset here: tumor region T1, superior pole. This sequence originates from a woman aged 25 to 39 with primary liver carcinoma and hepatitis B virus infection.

The CDR3: CASSLTSGTNNELFF. The CDR3 bases are TGTGCCAGCAGCTTGACTAGCGGGACGAACAATGAACTGTTCTTC. V gene TRBV7-3 combines with J gene TRBJ2-1; 11 bases match TRBD2. The CDR3 runs 15 residues. Looked up from germline, CDR1 is SGHTA and CDR2 is FQGTGA. V trimming: 3 bases; J trimming: 15 bases; junction bases outside the gene matches: 13. Together with reference TRBV7-3 and TRBJ2-1, the CDR3 gives the full variable domain: GAGVSQTPSNKVTEKGKYVELRCDPISGHTALYWYRQSLGQGPEFLIYFQGTGAADDSGLPNDRFFAVRPEGSVSTLKIQRTERGDSAVYLCASSLTSGTNNELFFGPGTRLTVL.